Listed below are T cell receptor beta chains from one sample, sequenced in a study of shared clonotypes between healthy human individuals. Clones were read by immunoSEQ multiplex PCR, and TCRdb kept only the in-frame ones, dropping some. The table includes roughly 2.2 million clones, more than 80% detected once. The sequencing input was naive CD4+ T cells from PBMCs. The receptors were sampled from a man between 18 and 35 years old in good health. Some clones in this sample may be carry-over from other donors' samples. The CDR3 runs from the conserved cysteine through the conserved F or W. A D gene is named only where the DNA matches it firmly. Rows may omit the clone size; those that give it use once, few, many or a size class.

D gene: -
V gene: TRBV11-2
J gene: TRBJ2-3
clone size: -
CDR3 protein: CASSLPGADTQYF
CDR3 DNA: TGTGCCAGCAGCTTACCGGGAGCAGATACGCAGTATTTT

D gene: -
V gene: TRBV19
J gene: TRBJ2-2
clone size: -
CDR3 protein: CASSIKGPNTGELFF
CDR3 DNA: TGTGCCAGTAGTATTAAGGGCCCCAACACCGGGGAGCTGTTTTTT

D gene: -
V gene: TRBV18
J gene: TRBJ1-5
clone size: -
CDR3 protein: CASSPILGNQPQHF
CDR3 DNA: TGTGCCAGCTCACCAATATTGGGGAATCAGCCCCAGCATTTT

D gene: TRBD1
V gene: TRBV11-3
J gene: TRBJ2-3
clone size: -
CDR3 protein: CASSSGQGADTQYF
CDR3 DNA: TGTGCCAGCAGCTCCGGACAGGGAGCAGATACGCAGTATTTT

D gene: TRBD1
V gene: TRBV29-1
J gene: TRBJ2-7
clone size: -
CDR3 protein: CSVRTGWEQYF
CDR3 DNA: TGCAGCGTTCGGACAGGGTGGGAGCAGTACTTC

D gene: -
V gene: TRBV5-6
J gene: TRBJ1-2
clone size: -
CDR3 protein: CASNLRGPNYGYTF
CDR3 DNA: TGTGCCAGCAATCTTAGAGGACCGAACTATGGCTACACCTTC

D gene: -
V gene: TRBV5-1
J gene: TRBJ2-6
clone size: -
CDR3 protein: CASSLGGIRANVLTF
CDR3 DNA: TGCGCCAGCAGCTTGGGGGGCATAAGGGCCAACGTCCTGACTTTC

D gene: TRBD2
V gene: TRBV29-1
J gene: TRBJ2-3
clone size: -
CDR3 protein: CSVGGRAKTDTQYF
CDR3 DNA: TGCAGCGTTGGTGGGAGGGCAAAAACAGATACGCAGTATTTT

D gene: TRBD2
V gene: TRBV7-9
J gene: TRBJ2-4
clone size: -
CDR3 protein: CASTWEGRGNIQYF
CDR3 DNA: TGTGCCAGCACCTGGGAGGGACGGGGAAACATTCAGTACTTC

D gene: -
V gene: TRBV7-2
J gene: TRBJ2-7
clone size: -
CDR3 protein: CASSPVAATYEQYF
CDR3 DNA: TGTGCCAGCAGCCCCGTAGCGGCTACCTACGAGCAGTACTTC

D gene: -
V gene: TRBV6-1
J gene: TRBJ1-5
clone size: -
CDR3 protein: CASSDRAGQPQHF
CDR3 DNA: TGTGCCAGCAGTGACAGAGCCGGTCAGCCCCAGCATTTT

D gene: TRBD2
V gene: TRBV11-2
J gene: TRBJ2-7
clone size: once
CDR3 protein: CASSLGSGTSGIQYF
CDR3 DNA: TGTGCCAGCAGCTTAGGTTCCGGGACTAGCGGGATCCAGTACTTC

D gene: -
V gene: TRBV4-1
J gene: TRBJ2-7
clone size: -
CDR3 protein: CASSQGLSAPSYEQYF
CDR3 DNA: TGCGCCAGCAGCCAAGGGCTAAGCGCCCCCTCCTACGAGCAGTACTTC

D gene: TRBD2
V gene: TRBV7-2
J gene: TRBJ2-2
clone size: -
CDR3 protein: CASSLNPSSGMNTGELFF
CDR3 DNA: TGTGCCAGCAGCTTAAACCCCTCTAGCGGGATGAACACCGGGGAGCTGTTTTTT

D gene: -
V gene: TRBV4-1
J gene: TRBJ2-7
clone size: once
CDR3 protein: CASSQDFGQDEQYF
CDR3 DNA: TGCGCCAGCAGCCAAGATTTTGGGCAGGACGAGCAGTACTTC

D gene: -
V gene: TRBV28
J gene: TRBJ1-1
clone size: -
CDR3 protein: CASRRTLNTEAFF
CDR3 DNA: TGTGCCAGCCGTCGAACACTGAACACTGAAGCTTTCTTT

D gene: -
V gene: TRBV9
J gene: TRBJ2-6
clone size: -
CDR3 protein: CASSVGRASGANVLTF
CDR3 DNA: TGTGCCAGCAGCGTAGGACGGGCATCTGGGGCCAACGTCCTGACTTTC

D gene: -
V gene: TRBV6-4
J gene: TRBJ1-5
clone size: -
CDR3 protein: CASSDSGVIHQPQHF
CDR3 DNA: TGTGCCAGCAGTGACTCTGGAGTAATCCATCAGCCCCAGCATTTT

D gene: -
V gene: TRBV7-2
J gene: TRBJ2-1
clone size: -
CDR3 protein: CASSWTPFSYNEQFF
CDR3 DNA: TGTGCCAGCAGCTGGACTCCTTTCTCCTACAATGAGCAGTTCTTC

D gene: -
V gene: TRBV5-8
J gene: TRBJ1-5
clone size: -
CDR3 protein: CASSSGYSNQPQHF
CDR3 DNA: TGTGCCAGCAGCTCGGGGTATAGCAATCAGCCCCAGCATTTT

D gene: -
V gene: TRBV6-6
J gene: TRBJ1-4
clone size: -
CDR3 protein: CASSNRHSTNEKLFF
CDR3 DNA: TGTGCCAGCAGTAACCGACATTCAACTAATGAAAAACTGTTTTTT

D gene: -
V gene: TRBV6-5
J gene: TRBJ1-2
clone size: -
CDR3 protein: CASRPPGAVGYTF
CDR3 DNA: TGTGCCAGCAGACCCCCGGGGGCGGTAGGCTACACCTTC

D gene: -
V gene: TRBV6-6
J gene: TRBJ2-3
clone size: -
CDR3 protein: CASRPTGGLADTQYF
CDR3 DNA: TGTGCCAGCAGACCCACTGGAGGTCTGGCAGATACGCAGTATTTT

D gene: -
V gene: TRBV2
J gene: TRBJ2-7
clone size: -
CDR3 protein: CASGRNRDGEQYF
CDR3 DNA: TGTGCCAGCGGAAGGAATAGGGACGGCGAGCAGTACTTC

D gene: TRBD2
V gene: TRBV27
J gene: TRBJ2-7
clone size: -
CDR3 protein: CASSLTIRGGDEQYF
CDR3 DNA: TGTGCCAGCAGCCTCACGATCCGTGGGGGGGACGAGCAGTACTTC

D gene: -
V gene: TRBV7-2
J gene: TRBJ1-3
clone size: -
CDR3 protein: CASSLAPRGAGNTIYF
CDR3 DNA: TGTGCCAGCAGTTTAGCCCCCCGAGGGGCTGGAAACACCATATATTTT

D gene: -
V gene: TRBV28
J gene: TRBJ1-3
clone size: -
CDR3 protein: CASSLAGLKTGNTIYF
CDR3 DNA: TGTGCCAGCAGTTTAGCAGGACTAAAGACTGGAAACACCATATATTTT

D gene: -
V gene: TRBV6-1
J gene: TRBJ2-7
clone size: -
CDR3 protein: CASSEPGDSSYEQYF
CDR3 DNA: TGTGCCAGCAGCGAGCCTGGGGACTCGTCCTACGAGCAGTACTTC

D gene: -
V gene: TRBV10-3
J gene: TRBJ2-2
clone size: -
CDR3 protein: CAISESSTGELFF
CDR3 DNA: TGTGCCATCAGTGAGTCGTCCACCGGGGAGCTGTTTTTT

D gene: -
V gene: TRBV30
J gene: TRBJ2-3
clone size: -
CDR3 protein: CAWSERTKPTQYF
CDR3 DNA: TGTGCCTGGAGTGAGAGGACTAAACCTACGCAGTATTTT

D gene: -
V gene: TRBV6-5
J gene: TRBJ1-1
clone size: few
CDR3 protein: CASRTLNTEAFF
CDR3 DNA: TGTGCCAGCAGGACTTTGAACACTGAAGCTTTCTTT